This passage covers 28 T cell receptor beta chains from one sample sequenced in a study of blood T cell repertoires in COVID-19. Repertoires were generated with immunoSEQ multiplex PCR, while TCRdb's copy carries only in-frame clones and drops some. The top ten clones hold 4.9% of a sample with about 210,000 clones, more than 75% of them seen once. The specimen sequenced was peripheral blood. The source of these receptors is a woman at least 80 years old with acute or convalescent COVID-19.

The gene calls are TRBV10-3 and TRBJ1-2; D is possibly TRBD1 (6 bases). CDR3 size: 17 residues. The germline CDR1 and CDR2 sequences are ENHRY and SYGVKD. Trimming left V 4 bases short and J 0 bases short, with 18 bases between. This CDR3 is CAISAGGQRVANYGYTF. CDR3 sequence (DNA): TGTGCCATCAGTGCGGGGGGACAAAGGGTCGCTAACTATGGCTACACCTTC.

As concerns this clone: Other DNA variants within this sample encode the same CDR3. This rearrangement joins TRBV7-9 to TRBJ1-3, with D perhaps matching TRBD1 (5 bases). Germline loops: CDR1 SEHNR, CDR2 FQNEAQ (reference sequence). Trimming took off 2 bases at V and 1 base at J, with 6 bases between the two ends. The CDR3 sequence is 14 residues long. CDR3 DNA: TGTGCCAGCAGCTTATCAGGGTCTGGAAACACCATATATTTT. Protein: CASSLSGSGNTIYF.

The chain employs TRBV6-5 and TRBJ1-2; D not certain. V shed 4 bases and J shed 6 bases, with 12 bases lying between them. Germline V gene lookup returns CDR1 MNHEY and CDR2 SVGAGI. This CDR3 has 13 residues. This CDR3 reads CASSFRDRDGYTF. The CDR3 DNA is TGTGCCAGCAGTTTCCGAGATCGGGATGGCTACACCTTC.

This clone was recorded only once. The chain links TRBV10-3 to TRBJ2-2, with a tentative D call TRBD2 (5 bases). With 0 bases removed from V and 0 bases from J, the gap between germline ends came to 17 bases. The CDR3 runs 19 residues. Germline V gene lookup returns CDR1 ENHRY and CDR2 SYGVKD. The CDR3 region is CAISESPARAAANTGELFF. CDR3 sequence (DNA): TGTGCCATCAGTGAGTCTCCGGCTCGCGCAGCGGCGAACACCGGGGAGCTGTTTTTT.

The chain combines TRBV5-1 with TRBJ2-7; TRBD1 agrees at 9 bases. V shed 4 bases, J shed 3 bases, and the junction held 8 bases outside the gene matches. CDR1 and CDR2 from the germline V gene are SGHRS and YFSETQ. The CDR3 contains 15 residues. The CDR3 reads CASSISGTGFYEQYF. CDR3 DNA: TGCGCCAGCAGCATATCCGGGACAGGGTTCTACGAGCAGTACTTC.

The V call is TRBV6-1, the J call TRBJ1-5; maybe TRBD1 (6 bases). The CDR3 is 14 amino acids. CDR1 MNHNS and CDR2 SASEGT come from the germline V gene. Trimming stripped 3 bases from V and 4 bases from J, with 10 bases between. DNA of the CDR3: TGTGCCAGCAGTGATGGGACACCGAATCAGCCCCAGCATTTT. Protein product: CASSDGTPNQPQHF.

This clone was detected a few times. This rearrangement joins TRBV19 to TRBJ1-5, with a possible D match to TRBD1 (6 bases). Germline CDR1 and CDR2: LNHDA and SQIVND (reference sequence). The V and J ends lost 3 bases and 8 bases respectively, with 17 bases between them. The CDR3 is made up of 15 amino acids. CDR3 DNA sequence: TGTGCCAGTAGTATTTCTCGACAGGTCTGGGAGCCCCAGCATTTT. Translated, it gives CASSISRQVWEPQHF.

The rearrangement uses TRBV1 and TRBJ1-1; the table gives TRBD1 as D, unverified against the DNA. TRBV1 is deemed a pseudogene. This CDR3 is 14 amino acids long. CDR3 region: CTSSRGPLGTEAFF. The CDR3 nucleotides read TGCACCAGCAGCCGTGGGCCCTTAGGCACTGAAGCTTTCTTT.

The CDR3 sequence is CASSRGGSNTGELFF. CDR3 sequence (DNA): TGTGCCAGCTCACGTGGGGGGTCGAACACCGGGGAGCTGTTTTTT. V usage is TRBV18 and J usage is TRBJ2-2; the D gene is possibly TRBD2 (6 bases). This CDR3 comprises 15 residues. The germline V and J ends were trimmed by 4 bases and 0 bases, with 9 bases remaining between them. CDR1 is KGHSH, CDR2 LQKENI, per germline.

CDR3 DNA sequence: TGTGCCAGCTCACCGATCCCCGGGGGACCAGATACGCAGTATTTT. It yields the protein CASSPIPGGPDTQYF. The chain recombines TRBV18 with TRBJ2-3; D perhaps matches TRBD2 (6 bases). Germline CDR1 and CDR2: KGHSH and LQKENI. With 3 bases removed from V and 4 bases from J, the gap between germline ends came to 14 bases. The CDR3 length is 15 residues. The full variable domain, in which reference TRBV18 and TRBJ2-3 provide the parts outside the CDR3, is NAGVMQNPRHLVRRRGQEARLRCSPMKGHSHVYWYRQLPEEGLKFMVYLQKENIIDESGMPKERFSAEFPKEGPSILRIQQVVRGDSAAYFCASSPIPGGPDTQYFGPGTRLTVL.

To note about this clone: Other nucleotide sequences in the sample specify the same CDR3. The chain recombines TRBV28 with TRBJ2-7, with TRBD2 identical over 10 bases. There are 14 residues in the CDR3. V lost 5 bases and J lost 2; bases outside the gene matches: 3. The germline gives CDR1 MDHEN, CDR2 SYDVKM. CDR3 DNA: TGTGCCAGCAGTAAGGGACTAGCGACCTACGAGCAGTACTTC. Protein product: CASSKGLATYEQYF.

V gene TRBV6-2 or TRBV6-3 combines with J gene TRBJ2-7; TRBD2 matches at 15 bases. With V trimmed by 1 base and J by 2 bases, 6 bases remained unmatched. The germline gives CDR1 MNHEY, CDR2 SVGEGT. The CDR3 is made up of 18 amino acids. The CDR3 nucleotides are TGTGCCAGCAGTTACTTCGGGACTAGCGGGGGGACCGCCTACGAGCAGTACTTC. As protein: CASSYFGTSGGTAYEQYF.

This clone appeared a single time. The CDR3 bases are TGTGCCAGCAGCCAGAAAGGGGTTGGCTACACCTTC. Its protein is CASSQKGVGYTF. The chain couples TRBV3-1 (or the pseudogene TRBV3-2) to TRBJ1-2; possibly TRBD1 for D (5 bases). Looked up from germline, CDR1 is LGHDT and CDR2 is YNNKEL (reference sequence). The CDR3 covers 12 residues. Trimming stripped 3 bases from V and 7 bases from J, with 9 bases between.

The chain links TRBV28 to TRBJ2-1; 12 nucleotides align to TRBD1. Looked up from germline, CDR1 is MDHEN and CDR2 is SYDVKM. The trim removed 8 bases at V and 9 bases at J, leaving 11 bases unmatched. CDR3 length equals 15 residues. The CDR3 nucleotides read TGTGCCAGCGGATCACCGGGACAGGGGGCTGGTGAGCAGTTCTTC. It yields the protein CASGSPGQGAGEQFF.

V gene TRBV28 combines with J gene TRBJ2-1; 15 bases align to TRBD2. Germline CDR1 and CDR2: MDHEN and SYDVKM. The CDR3 spans 22 residues. V was clipped by 2 bases and J by 7 bases; unmatched bases: 21. CDR3 DNA: TGTGCCAGCAGTTTAAGGGCGGGTTTGGGGACTAGCGGGAGGACTCGGCTTAATGAGCAGTTCTTC. This translates into CASSLRAGLGTSGRTRLNEQFF.

The V gene is TRBV10-3, the J gene TRBJ2-1; 11 bases line up with TRBD2. Germline V gene lookup returns CDR1 ENHRY and CDR2 SYGVKD. The CDR3 totals 17 residues. After removal of 4 bases from V and 0 bases from J, the junction contained 5 bases not matched to a gene. Here the CDR3 reads CAISGASGRSSYNEQFF. In DNA, the CDR3 is TGTGCCATCAGTGGAGCTAGCGGGAGGTCCTCCTACAATGAGCAGTTCTTC.

The genes are TRBV5-1 and TRBJ2-7; TRBD2 might be the D (5 bases). The CDR3 runs 13 residues. The V and J ends lost 2 bases and 7 bases respectively, with 13 bases between them. Germline lookup yields CDR1 SGHRS and CDR2 YFSETQ. CDR3 sequence: CASSLPTRDEQYF. CDR3 sequence (DNA): TGCGCCAGCAGCTTACCGACACGGGATGAGCAGTACTTC.

This chain uses TRBV7-2 with TRBJ2-3; 10 bases agree with TRBD2. This CDR3 is 14 amino acids long. V dropped 5 bases and J dropped 5; count of bases not matched to a gene: 4. Germline lookup yields CDR1 SGHTA and CDR2 FQGNSA. CDR3 DNA sequence: TGTGCCAGCAGCGGGTTAGCGGGGGGAGATACGCAGTATTTT. The encoded protein is CASSGLAGGDTQYF. Full variable domain (rest looked up from reference TRBV7-2 and TRBJ2-3): GAGVSQSPSNKVTEKGKDVELRCDPISGHTALYWYRQSLGQGLEFLIYFQGNSAPDKSGLPSDRFSAERTGGSVSTLTIQRTQQEDSAVYLCASSGLAGGDTQYFGPGTRLTVL.

This clone was detected a few times. V gene TRBV19 combines with J gene TRBJ2-1, with 9 positions matching TRBD2. V lost 7 bases to trimming and J lost 3 bases; unmatched junction nucleotides: 4. The CDR3 is made up of 14 amino acids. Germline V gives CDR1 LNHDA, CDR2 SQIVND (reference sequence). This chain's CDR3 is CASKIAGDYNEQFF. For the CDR3, the DNA is TGTGCCAGTAAAATAGCGGGAGACTACAATGAGCAGTTCTTC.

The rearrangement joins TRBV24-1 to TRBJ1-2, with 7 bases identical to TRBD1. Germline CDR1 is KGHDR and CDR2 is SFDVKD. CDR3 size: 15 residues. V lost 2 bases to trimming and J lost 6 bases; unmatched junction nucleotides: 8. The DNA of the CDR3 is TGTGCCACCAGTGATTCCCGACAGGGCATGAATGGCTACACCTTC. Protein sequence: CATSDSRQGMNGYTF.

The chain combines TRBV5-1 with TRBJ2-2; 8 positions agree with TRBD1. V lost 0 bases, J lost 4 bases, and 2 bases stayed unmatched. The germline V gene encodes CDR1 SGHRS and CDR2 YFSETQ. The CDR3 runs 15 residues. CDR3 sequence reads: CASSLATGGTGELFF. The CDR3 DNA follows: TGCGCCAGCAGCTTGGCCACAGGGGGCACCGGGGAGCTGTTTTTT.

This clone was recorded only once. The V gene is TRBV3-1 (or the pseudogene TRBV3-2), the J gene TRBJ2-5; the D is unclear. The CDR3 is 12 amino acids. V lost 3 bases to trimming and J lost 0 bases, with 2 bases between them. CDR1 is LGHDT and CDR2 is YNNKEL in the germline V gene (reference sequence). CDR3 sequence (DNA): TGTGCCAGCAGCCATAACCAAGAGACCCAGTACTTC. This sequence encodes CASSHNQETQYF.

V gene TRBV7-8 combines with J gene TRBJ2-7; TRBD2 matches at 8 bases. The CDR3 sequence is 15 residues long. In germline, CDR1 is SGHVS, CDR2 FQNEAQ. V lost 7 bases and J lost 2; bases outside the gene matches: 10. CDR3 sequence reads: CASTRDGGAAYEQYF. The CDR3 region has the DNA TGTGCCAGCACCAGGGACGGGGGGGCGGCCTACGAGCAGTACTTC.

This chain connects TRBV7-2 to TRBJ2-5, with 10 nucleotides matching TRBD2. This CDR3 is 17 amino acids long. The germline CDR1 and CDR2 sequences are SGHTA and FQGNSA. The V gene end was trimmed by 4 bases and the J gene end by 1 base; junction bases not matched to a gene: 9. The CDR3: CASSSYRTSGFQETQYF. In nucleotides, the CDR3 is TGTGCCAGCAGCTCATACCGGACTAGCGGTTTCCAAGAGACCCAGTACTTC.

The rearrangement links TRBV27 to TRBJ2-7; 7 bases line up with TRBD2. V lost 2 bases, J lost 3 bases, and 4 bases stayed unmatched. The CDR3 covers 14 residues. Germline CDR1 reads MNHEY; CDR2 reads SMNVEV (reference sequence). The CDR3: CASSLRGDGYEQYF. The CDR3, as DNA: TGTGCCAGCAGTTTACGGGGGGATGGCTACGAGCAGTACTTC.

This rearrangement joins TRBV9 to TRBJ2-3; TRBD1 might be the D (6 bases). V was trimmed by 4 bases and J by 0 bases, leaving 18 bases between them. Germline assignment: CDR1 SGDLS and CDR2 YYNGEE. There are 17 residues in the CDR3. The CDR3 spells CASSWGLGTHSTDTQYF. The DNA of the CDR3 is TGTGCCAGCAGCTGGGGGTTGGGGACACACAGCACAGATACGCAGTATTTT.

The J gene is TRBJ1-5, the V gene TRBV28; 7 bases match TRBD1. Germline values: CDR1 MDHEN, CDR2 SYDVKM. CDR3 length: 14 amino acids. The trim removed 6 bases at V and 5 bases at J, leaving 7 bases unmatched. The CDR3 DNA sequence: TGTGCCAGCAGAAAAACAGGGGAGTATCAGCCCCAGCATTTT. Its translation is CASRKTGEYQPQHF.

The V and J genes are TRBV28 and TRBJ2-7, with 7 bases matching TRBD1. This CDR3 comprises 12 residues. Germline V gives CDR1 MDHEN, CDR2 SYDVKM. With V trimmed by 4 bases and J by 8 bases, 5 bases remained unmatched. The CDR3 loop is CASSSTGNQQYF. DNA for the CDR3: TGTGCCAGCAGTTCGACAGGGAATCAGCAGTACTTC.